Shown below are 5 T cell receptor beta chains from a single sample sequenced in a study of blood T cell repertoires in COVID-19. Sequencing was performed with immunoSEQ multiplex PCR; in TCRdb, only in-frame clones are kept and a portion is missing. The sample has approximately 500,000 clones, around nine tenths seen once. The sequencing input was peripheral blood. The receptor source for this set is a woman in her fifties or sixties with COVID-19, enrolled during active disease.

J is TRBJ1-1 and V is TRBV11-2; possible D gene TRBD1, 5 bases. Germline V gene data show CDR1 as SGHAT and CDR2 as FQNNGV. The V end was cut by 0 bases, the J end by 10 bases, with 15 bases between. The length of the CDR3 is 14 residues. CDR3 DNA sequence: TGTGCCAGCAGCTTAGATCCGGTCGTCGGGGGAGCTTTCTTT. It translates to CASSLDPVVGGAFF.

This rearrangement joins TRBV6-1 to TRBJ1-2; 7 bases line up with TRBD1. Trimming removed 0 bases from V and 4 bases from J; junction bases left unmatched: 11. The CDR3 contains 17 residues. The V gene's germline CDR1 is MNHNS and CDR2 SASEGT. The DNA for the CDR3 is TGTGCCAGCAGTGAAGCGCGGGTGGAAGGGGGCCGCTATGGCTACACCTTC. Residues: CASSEARVEGGRYGYTF.

The genes are TRBV7-9 and TRBJ2-7, with D possibly being TRBD2 (6 bases). Germline V CDR1 and CDR2: SEHNR, FQNEAQ (reference sequence). The V end lost 5 bases, the J end lost 2 bases, and 13 bases lay between the germline ends. This CDR3 spans 14 amino acids. CDR3 residues: CASSPRDLAYEQYF. The CDR3 DNA reads TGTGCCAGCAGCCCCCGGGACTTAGCCTACGAGCAGTACTTC. Complete variable domain (other parts from reference TRBV7-9 and TRBJ2-7): DTGVSQNPRHKITKRGQNVTFRCDPISEHNRLYWYRQTLGQGPEFLTYFQNEAQLEKSRLLSDRFSAERPKGSFSTLEIQRTEQGDSAMYLCASSPRDLAYEQYFGPGTRLTVT.

The DNA of the CDR3 is TGTGCCAGCAGCTTTAGGGGGTCTAGTGAAAAACTGTTTTTT. Amino acids: CASSFRGSSEKLFF. The chain carries TRBV11-2 and TRBJ1-4; possible D gene TRBD1, 6 bases. Germline CDR1 SGHAT, CDR2 FQNNGV. V gave up 3 bases and J gave up 7 bases, with 12 bases separating them. This CDR3 region has 14 residues.

The chain's CDR3 is CASSLVGRGTGELFF. Written as DNA, the CDR3 is TGTGCCAGCAGCTTAGTAGGGAGGGGGACCGGGGAGCTGTTTTTT. V and J are TRBV7-8 and TRBJ2-2; TRBD2 might be the D (7 bases). The length of the CDR3 is 15 residues. Germline CDR1 SGHVS, CDR2 FQNEAQ. The V end lost 1 base, the J end lost 5 bases, and 11 bases lay between the germline ends.